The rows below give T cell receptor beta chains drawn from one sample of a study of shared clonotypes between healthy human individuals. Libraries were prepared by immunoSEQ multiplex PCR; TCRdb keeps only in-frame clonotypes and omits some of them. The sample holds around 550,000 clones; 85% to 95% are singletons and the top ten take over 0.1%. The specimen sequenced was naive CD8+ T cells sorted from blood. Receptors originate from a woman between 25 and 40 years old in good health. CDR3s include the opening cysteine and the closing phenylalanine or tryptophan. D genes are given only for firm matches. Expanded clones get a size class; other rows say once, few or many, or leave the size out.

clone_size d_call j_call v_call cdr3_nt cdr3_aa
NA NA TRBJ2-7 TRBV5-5 TGTGCCAGCAGCGCCTCCTCCTACGAGCAGTACTTC CASSASSYEQYF
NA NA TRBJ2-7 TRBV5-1 TGCGCCAGCAGCTTAACTAGGGCGTACGAGCAGTACTTC CASSLTRAYEQYF
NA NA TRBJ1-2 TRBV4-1 TGCGCCAGCAGCCTAGAAATAGGGAACTATGGCTACACCTTC CASSLEIGNYGYTF
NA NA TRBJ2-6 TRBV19 TGTGCCAGTACCCCCGAGGGCTCTGGGGCCAACGTCCTGACTTTC CASTPEGSGANVLTF
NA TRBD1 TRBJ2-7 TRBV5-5 TGTGCCAGCAGCTCCGGGGACAGCAGCTACGAGCAGTACTTC CASSSGDSSYEQYF
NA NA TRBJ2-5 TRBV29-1 TGCAGCGGGACGGGGGTTGGAGAGACCCAGTACTTC CSGTGVGETQYF
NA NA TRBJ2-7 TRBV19 TGTGCCAGTAGTAAAGGGACCCCGTTTTCTTACGAGCAGTACTTC CASSKGTPFSYEQYF
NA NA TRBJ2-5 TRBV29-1 TGCAGCGTTTACCGGGGGGAGACCCAGTACTTC CSVYRGETQYF
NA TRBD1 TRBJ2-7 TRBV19 TGTGCCAGTACCCCGGGACAGGGGAGCTCCTACGAGCAGTACTTC CASTPGQGSSYEQYF
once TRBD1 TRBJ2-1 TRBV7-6 TGTGCCAGCAGCTGGACAGGGGGCAGGGGCAATGAGCAGTTCTTC CASSWTGGRGNEQFF
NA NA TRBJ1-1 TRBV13 TGTGCCAGCGCTTTCAGGGGAGGAACTGAAGCTTTCTTT CASAFRGGTEAFF
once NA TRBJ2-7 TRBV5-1 TGCGCCAGCAGCTGGGACGGGGGATTCTACGAGCAGTACTTC CASSWDGGFYEQYF
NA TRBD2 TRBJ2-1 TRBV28 TGTGCCAGCAGTTTAACGGGAGGCTCCTACAATGAGCAGTTCTTC CASSLTGGSYNEQFF
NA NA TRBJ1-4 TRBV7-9 TGTGCCAGCAGCCGCGATGTGGGATCAACTAATGAAAAACTGTTTTTT CASSRDVGSTNEKLFF